The clone carrying this T cell receptor beta chain was counted between two and nine times. This record belongs to a study of blood T cells in healthy people across ages. Sample-barcoded 5' priming and a J-beta primer mix drove a second PCR of 7 to 11 cycles. Each CDR3 protein gets one entry after TCRdb re-called the 5' RACE reads with MiXCR. The table lists some 1,000,000 distinct CDR3 sequences, approximately 25% of them singletons, with approximately 0.7% in the top ten. The CDR3 has 15 amino acids. The J segment lost 3 bases and the V segment lost 5 bases, leaving 5 bases of the junction unmatched. Germline V lookup: CDR1 SEHNR, CDR2 FQNEAQ (reference sequence). These sequences were also reported in another study, on T cells of mothers and their children. This second report adds: Unrelated pairs and related pairs have their TCR recombination output shaped similarly by thymic selection. Related mother-child pairs shared slightly more overlap than unrelated pairs, but the difference was non-significant.

The TCR originated in a girl aged 2 to 10 in good health. This chain links TRBV7-9 with TRBJ2-2; 8 bases map to TRBD1. Sequencing was performed on blood. The CDR3 sequence: CASSQDRAYTGELFF. CDR3 coding DNA: TGTGCCAGCAGCCAGGACAGGGCCTACACCGGGGAGCTGTTTTTT.